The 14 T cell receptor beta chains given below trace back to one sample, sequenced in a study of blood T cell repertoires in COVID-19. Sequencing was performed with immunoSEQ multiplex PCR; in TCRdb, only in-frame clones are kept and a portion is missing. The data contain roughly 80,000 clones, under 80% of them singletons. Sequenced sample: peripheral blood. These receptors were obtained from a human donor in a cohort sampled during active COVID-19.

CDR3 in amino acids: CASSLGGQPNTIYF. The CDR3 DNA reads TGTGCCAGCAGCTTAGGGGGACAGCCCAACACCATATATTTT. The V and J genes are TRBV11-2 and TRBJ1-3; 7 positions agree with TRBD1. Germline values: CDR1 SGHAT, CDR2 FQNNGV. The CDR3 is 14 amino acids. The junction had 4 bases not matched to a gene; V was cut back by 1 base and J by 7 bases.

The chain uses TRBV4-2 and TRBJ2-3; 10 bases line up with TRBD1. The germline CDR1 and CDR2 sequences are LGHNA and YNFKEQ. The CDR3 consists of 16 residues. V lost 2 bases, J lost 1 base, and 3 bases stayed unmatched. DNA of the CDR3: TGTGCCAGCAGCCAACGGACAGGGGGGGGCACAGATACGCAGTATTTT. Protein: CASSQRTGGGTDTQYF.

DNA of the CDR3: TGTGCCATCAGTCCCGGGACAGGGTTCTACGAGCAGTACTTC. It specifies CAISPGTGFYEQYF. V and J are TRBV10-3 and TRBJ2-7; 9 nucleotides line up with TRBD1. Losses at the gene ends were 5 bases for V and 3 bases for J; bases not matched to a gene: 5. CDR1 ENHRY and CDR2 SYGVKD come from the germline V gene. The CDR3 extends over 14 amino acids.

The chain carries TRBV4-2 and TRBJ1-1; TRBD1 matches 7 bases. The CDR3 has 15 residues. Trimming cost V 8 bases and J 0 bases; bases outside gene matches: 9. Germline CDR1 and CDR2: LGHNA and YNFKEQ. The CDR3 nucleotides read TGTGCCAGCGGCAACAGGGGCGCGGTGAACACTGAAGCTTTCTTT. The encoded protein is CASGNRGAVNTEAFF.

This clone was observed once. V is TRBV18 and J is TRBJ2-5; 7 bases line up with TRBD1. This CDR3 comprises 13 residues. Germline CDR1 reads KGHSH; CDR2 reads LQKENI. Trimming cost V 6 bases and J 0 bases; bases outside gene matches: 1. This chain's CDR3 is CASSDRHQETQYF. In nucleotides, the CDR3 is TGTGCCAGCTCGGACAGGCACCAAGAGACCCAGTACTTC. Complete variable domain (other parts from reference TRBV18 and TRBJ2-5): NAGVMQNPRHLVRRRGQEARLRCSPMKGHSHVYWYRQLPEEGLKFMVYLQKENIIDESGMPKERFSAEFPKEGPSILRIQQVVRGDSAAYFCASSDRHQETQYFGPGTRLLVL.

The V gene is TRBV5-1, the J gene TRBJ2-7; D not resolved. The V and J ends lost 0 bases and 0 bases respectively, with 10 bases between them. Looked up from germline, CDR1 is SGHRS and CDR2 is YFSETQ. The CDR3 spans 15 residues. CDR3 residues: CASSLALRNSYEQYF. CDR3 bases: TGCGCCAGCAGCTTGGCTTTGCGGAACTCCTACGAGCAGTACTTC.

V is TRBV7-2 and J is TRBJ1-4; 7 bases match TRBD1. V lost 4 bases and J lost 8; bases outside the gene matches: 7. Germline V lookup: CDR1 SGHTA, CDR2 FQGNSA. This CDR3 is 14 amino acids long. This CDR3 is CASSSGQRGEKLFF. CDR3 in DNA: TGTGCCAGCAGCTCGGGACAGAGGGGGGAAAAACTGTTTTTT.

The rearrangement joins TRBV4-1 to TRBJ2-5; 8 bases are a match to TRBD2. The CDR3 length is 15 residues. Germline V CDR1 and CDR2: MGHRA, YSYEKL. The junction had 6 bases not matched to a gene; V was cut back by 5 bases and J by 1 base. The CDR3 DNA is TGCGCCAGCAGCTTCGGACTAGCAGGCCAAGAGACCCAGTACTTC. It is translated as CASSFGLAGQETQYF.

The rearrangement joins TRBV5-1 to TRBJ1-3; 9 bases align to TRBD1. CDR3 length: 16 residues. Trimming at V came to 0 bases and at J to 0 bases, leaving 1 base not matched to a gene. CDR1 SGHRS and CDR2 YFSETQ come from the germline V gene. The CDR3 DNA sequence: TGCGCCAGCAGCTTGGAGACAGGGGGCTCTGGAAACACCATATATTTT. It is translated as CASSLETGGSGNTIYF.

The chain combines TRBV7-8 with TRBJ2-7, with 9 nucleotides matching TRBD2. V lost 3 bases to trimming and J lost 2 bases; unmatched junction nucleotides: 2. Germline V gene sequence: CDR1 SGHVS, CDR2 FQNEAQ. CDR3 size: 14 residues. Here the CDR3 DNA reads TGTGCCAGCAGCTTGAGCGGGGGGCCCTACGAGCAGTACTTC. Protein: CASSLSGGPYEQYF.

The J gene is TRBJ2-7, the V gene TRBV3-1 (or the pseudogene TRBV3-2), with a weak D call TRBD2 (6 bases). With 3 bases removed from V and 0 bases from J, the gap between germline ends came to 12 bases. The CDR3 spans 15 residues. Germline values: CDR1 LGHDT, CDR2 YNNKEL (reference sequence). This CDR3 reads CASSHPGLSSYEQYF. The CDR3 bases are TGTGCCAGCAGCCACCCGGGACTGAGCTCCTACGAGCAGTACTTC.

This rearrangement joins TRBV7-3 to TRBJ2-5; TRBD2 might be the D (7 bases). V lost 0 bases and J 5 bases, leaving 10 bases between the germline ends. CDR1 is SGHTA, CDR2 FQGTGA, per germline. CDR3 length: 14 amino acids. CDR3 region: CASSLTGGGETQYF. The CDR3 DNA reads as TGTGCCAGCAGCTTAACGGGAGGGGGTGAGACCCAGTACTTC. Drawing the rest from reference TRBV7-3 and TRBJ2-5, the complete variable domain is GAGVSQTPSNKVTEKGKYVELRCDPISGHTALYWYRQSLGQGPEFLIYFQGTGAADDSGLPNDRFFAVRPEGSVSTLKIQRTERGDSAVYLCASSLTGGGETQYFGPGTRLLVL.

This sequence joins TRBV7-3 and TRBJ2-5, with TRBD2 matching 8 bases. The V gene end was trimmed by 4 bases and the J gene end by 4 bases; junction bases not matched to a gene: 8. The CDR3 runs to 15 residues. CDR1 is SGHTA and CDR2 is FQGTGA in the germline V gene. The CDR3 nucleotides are TGTGCCAGCAGCTCCCGGGGGGGGCACCCAGAGACCCAGTACTTC. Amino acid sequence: CASSSRGGHPETQYF.

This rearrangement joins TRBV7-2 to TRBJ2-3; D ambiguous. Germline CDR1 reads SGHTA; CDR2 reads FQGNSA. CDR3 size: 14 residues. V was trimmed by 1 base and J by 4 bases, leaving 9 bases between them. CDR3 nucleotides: TGTGCCAGCAGCTTAGAGTTAAGCCCAGATACGCAGTATTTT. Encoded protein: CASSLELSPDTQYF.